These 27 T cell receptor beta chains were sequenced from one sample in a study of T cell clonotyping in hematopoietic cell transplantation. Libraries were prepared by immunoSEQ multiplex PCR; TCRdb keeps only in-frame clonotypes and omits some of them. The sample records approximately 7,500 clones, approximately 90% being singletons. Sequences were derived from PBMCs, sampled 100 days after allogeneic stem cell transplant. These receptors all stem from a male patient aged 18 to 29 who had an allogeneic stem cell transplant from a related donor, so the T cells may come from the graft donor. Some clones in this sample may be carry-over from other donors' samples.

Written as DNA, the CDR3 is TGTGCCAGCAGGGGGACTGAAGCTTTCTTT. Protein: CASRGTEAFF. The chain recombines TRBV2 with TRBJ1-1; no reliable D call. The CDR3 length is 10 residues. Trimming cost V 6 bases and J 5 bases, with 4 bases left between them. CDR1 and CDR2 (germline): SNHLY, FYNNEI. Using reference TRBV2 and TRBJ1-1 for the parts outside the CDR3, the full variable domain is EPEVTQTPSHQVTQMGQEVILRCVPISNHLYFYWYRQILGQKVEFLVSFYNNEISEKSEIFDDQFSVERPDGSNFTLKIRSTKLEDSAMYFCASRGTEAFFGQGTRLTVV.

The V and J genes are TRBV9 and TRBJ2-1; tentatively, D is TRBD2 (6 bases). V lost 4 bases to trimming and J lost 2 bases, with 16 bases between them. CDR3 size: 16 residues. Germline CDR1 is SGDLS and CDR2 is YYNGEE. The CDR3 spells CASSSRGGAAYNEQFF. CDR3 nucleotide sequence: TGTGCCAGCAGCTCCCGTGGCGGGGCCGCCTACAATGAGCAGTTCTTC.

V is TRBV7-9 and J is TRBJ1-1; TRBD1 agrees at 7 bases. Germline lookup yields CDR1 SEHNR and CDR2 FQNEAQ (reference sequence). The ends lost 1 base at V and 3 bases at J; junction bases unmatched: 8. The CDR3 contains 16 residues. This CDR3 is CASSLGQGVPYTEAFF. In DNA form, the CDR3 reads TGTGCCAGCAGCTTAGGCCAGGGGGTCCCCTACACTGAAGCTTTCTTT.

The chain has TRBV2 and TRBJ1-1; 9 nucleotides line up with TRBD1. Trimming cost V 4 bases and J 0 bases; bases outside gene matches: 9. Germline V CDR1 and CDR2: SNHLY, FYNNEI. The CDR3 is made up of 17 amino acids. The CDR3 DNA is TGTGCCAGCAGTGTAGGACAGGGGCTCTTCATGAACACTGAAGCTTTCTTT. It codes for CASSVGQGLFMNTEAFF.

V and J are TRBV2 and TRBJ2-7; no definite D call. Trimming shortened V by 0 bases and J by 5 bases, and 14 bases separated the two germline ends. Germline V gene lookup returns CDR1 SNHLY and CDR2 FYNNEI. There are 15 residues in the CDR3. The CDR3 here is CASSEAAGVFDEQYV. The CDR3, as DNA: TGTGCCAGCAGTGAAGCCGCAGGCGTGTTTGACGAGCAGTACGTC.

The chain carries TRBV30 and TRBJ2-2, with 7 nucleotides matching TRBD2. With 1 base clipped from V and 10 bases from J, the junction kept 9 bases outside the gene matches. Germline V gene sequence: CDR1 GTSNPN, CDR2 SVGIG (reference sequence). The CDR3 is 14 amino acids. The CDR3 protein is CAWSDGLVSSELFF. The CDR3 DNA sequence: TGTGCCTGGAGTGATGGACTAGTATCTTCGGAGCTGTTTTTT.

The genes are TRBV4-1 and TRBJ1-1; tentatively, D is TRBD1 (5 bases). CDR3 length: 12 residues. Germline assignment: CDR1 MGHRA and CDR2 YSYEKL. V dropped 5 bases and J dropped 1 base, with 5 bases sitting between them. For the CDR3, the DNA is TGCGCCAGCAGCGGACAGAACACTGAAGCTTTCTTT. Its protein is CASSGQNTEAFF.

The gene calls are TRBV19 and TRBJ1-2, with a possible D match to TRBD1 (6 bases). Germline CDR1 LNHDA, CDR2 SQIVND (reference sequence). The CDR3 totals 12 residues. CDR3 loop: CASQGRNYGYTF. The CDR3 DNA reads TGTGCTTCACAGGGTCGAAACTATGGCTACACCTTC.

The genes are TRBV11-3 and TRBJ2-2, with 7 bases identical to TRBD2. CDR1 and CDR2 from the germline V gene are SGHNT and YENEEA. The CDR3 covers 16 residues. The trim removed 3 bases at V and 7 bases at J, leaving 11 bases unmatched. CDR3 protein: CASSLGREFAGGELFF. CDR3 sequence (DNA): TGTGCCAGCAGCTTGGGGCGGGAGTTCGCAGGCGGGGAGCTGTTTTTT. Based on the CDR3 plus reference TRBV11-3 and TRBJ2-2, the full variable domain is EAGVVQSPRYKIIEKKQPVAFWCNPISGHNTLYWYLQNLGQGPELLIRYENEEAVDDSQLPKDRFSAERLKGVDSTLKIQPAELGDSAVYLCASSLGREFAGGELFFGEGSRLTVL.

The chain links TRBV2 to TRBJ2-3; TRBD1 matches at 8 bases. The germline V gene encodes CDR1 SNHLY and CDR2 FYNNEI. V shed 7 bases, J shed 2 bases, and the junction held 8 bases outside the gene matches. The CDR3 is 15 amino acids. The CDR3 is CASNLQGVDTDTQYF. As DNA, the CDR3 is TGTGCCAGCAACCTACAGGGGGTAGACACAGATACGCAGTATTTT.

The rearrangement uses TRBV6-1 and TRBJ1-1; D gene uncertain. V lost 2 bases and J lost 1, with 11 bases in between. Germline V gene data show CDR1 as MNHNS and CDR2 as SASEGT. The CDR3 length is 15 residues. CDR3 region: CASSEFQAGNTEAFF. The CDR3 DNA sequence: TGTGCCAGCAGTGAATTCCAGGCAGGGAACACTGAAGCTTTCTTT.

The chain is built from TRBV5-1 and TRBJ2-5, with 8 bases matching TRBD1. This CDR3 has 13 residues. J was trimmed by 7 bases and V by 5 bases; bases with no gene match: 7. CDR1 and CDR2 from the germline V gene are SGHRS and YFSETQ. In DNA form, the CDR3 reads TGCGCCAGCAGTTTCGGACAGGGAGGGACCCAGTACTTC. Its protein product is CASSFGQGGTQYF.

CDR3 residues: CASLGQGNTEAFF. The CDR3 coding sequence is TGTGCCAGCTTAGGACAGGGGAACACTGAAGCTTTCTTT. The chain combines TRBV18 with TRBJ1-1, with TRBD1 identical over 8 bases. Germline trimming cut 7 bases from V and 1 base from J; bases unmatched to any gene: 2. CDR3 size: 13 residues. In germline, CDR1 is KGHSH, CDR2 LQKENI.

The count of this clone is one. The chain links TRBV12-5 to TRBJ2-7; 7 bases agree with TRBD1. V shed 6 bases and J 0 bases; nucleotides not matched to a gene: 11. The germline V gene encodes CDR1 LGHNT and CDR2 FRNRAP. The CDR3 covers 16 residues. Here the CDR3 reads CASGEQGQRISYEQYV. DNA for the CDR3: TGTGCTAGTGGAGAGCAGGGACAGAGAATCTCCTACGAGCAGTACGTC.

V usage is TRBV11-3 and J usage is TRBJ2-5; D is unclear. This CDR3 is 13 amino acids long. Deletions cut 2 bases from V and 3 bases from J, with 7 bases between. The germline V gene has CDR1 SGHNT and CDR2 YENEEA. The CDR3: CASSLSMKETQYF. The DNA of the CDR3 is TGTGCCAGCAGCTTAAGTATGAAAGAGACCCAGTACTTC.

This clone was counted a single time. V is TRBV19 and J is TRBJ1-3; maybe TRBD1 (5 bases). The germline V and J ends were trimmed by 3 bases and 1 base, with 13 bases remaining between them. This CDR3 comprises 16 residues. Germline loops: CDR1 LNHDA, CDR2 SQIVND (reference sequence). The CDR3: CASSMPGALSGNTIYF. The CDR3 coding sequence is TGTGCCAGTAGTATGCCCGGGGCCCTATCTGGAAACACCATATATTTT.

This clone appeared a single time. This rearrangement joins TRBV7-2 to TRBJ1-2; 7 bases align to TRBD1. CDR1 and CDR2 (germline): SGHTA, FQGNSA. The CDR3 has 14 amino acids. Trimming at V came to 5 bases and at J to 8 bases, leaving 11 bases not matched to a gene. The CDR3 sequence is CASSRFTGEGGYTF. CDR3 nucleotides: TGTGCCAGCAGCCGATTTACAGGGGAGGGCGGCTACACCTTC.

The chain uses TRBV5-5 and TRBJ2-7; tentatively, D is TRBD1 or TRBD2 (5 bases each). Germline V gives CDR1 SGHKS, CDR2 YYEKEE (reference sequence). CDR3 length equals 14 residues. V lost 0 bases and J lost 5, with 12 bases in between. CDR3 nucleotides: TGTGCCAGCAGCTTGGACGGGACGATCAACGAGCAGTACGTC. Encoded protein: CASSLDGTINEQYV.

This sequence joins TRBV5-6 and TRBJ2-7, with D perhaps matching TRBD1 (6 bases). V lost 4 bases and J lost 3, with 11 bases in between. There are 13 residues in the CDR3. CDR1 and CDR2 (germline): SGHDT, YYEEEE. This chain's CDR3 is CASSVDSRYEQYF. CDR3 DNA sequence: TGTGCCAGCAGCGTGGACAGTCGCTACGAGCAGTACTTC.

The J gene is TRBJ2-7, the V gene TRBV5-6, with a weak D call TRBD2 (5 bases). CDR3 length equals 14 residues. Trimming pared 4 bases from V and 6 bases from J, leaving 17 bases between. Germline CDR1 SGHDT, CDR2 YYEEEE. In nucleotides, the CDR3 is TGTGCCAGCAGCCGGGGAACGGGGATCTCCGAGCAGTACGTC. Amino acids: CASSRGTGISEQYV.

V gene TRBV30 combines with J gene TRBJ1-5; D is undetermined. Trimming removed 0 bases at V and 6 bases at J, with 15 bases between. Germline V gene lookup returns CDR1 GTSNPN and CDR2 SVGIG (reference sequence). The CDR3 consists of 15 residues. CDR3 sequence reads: CAWSVLSEWGQPQHF. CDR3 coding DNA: TGTGCCTGGAGTGTACTATCGGAGTGGGGTCAGCCCCAGCATTTT.

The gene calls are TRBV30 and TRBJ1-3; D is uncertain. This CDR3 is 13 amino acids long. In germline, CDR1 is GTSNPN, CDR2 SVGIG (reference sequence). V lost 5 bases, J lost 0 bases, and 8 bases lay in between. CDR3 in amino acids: CAWAQDSGNTIYF. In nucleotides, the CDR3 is TGTGCCTGGGCCCAGGACTCTGGAAACACCATATATTTT.

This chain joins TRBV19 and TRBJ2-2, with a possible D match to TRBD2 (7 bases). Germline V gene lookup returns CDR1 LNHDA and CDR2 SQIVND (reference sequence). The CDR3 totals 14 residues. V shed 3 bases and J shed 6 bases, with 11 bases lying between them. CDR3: CASSMWGGPGELFF. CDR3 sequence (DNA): TGTGCCAGTAGTATGTGGGGGGGCCCCGGGGAGCTGTTTTTT. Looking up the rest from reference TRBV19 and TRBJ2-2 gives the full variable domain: DGGITQSPKYLFRKEGQNVTLSCEQNLNHDAMYWYRQDPGQGLRLIYYSQIVNDFQKGDIAEGYSVSREKKESFPLTVTSAQKNPTAFYLCASSMWGGPGELFFGEGSRLTVL.

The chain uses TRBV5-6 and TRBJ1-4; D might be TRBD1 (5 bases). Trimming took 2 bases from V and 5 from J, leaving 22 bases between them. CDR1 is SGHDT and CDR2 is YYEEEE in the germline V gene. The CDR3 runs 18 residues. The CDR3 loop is CASSFAGMQGGGNEKLFF. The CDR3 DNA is TGTGCCAGCAGCTTCGCTGGGATGCAGGGAGGAGGGAATGAAAAACTGTTTTTT.

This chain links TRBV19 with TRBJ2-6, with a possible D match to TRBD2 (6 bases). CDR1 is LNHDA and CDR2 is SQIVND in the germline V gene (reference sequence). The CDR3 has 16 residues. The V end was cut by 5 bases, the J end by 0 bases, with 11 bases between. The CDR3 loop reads CASSATRVSGANVLTF. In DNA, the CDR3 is TGTGCCAGTAGTGCGACTAGGGTCTCTGGGGCCAACGTCCTGACTTTC.

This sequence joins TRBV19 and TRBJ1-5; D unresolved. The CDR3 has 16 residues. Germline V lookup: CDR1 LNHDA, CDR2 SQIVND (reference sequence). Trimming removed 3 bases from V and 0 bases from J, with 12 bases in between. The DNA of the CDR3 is TGTGCCAGTAGTATCGTCGGCTACTATAGCAATCAGCCCCAGCATTTT. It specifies CASSIVGYYSNQPQHF.

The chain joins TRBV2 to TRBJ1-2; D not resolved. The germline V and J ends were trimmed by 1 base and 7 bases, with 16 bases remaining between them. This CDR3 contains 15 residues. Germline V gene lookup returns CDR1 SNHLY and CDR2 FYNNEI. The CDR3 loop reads CASSEEVGSVVGYTF. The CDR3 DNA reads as TGTGCCAGCAGTGAAGAGGTGGGCTCGGTGGTTGGCTACACCTTC.